Detailed here is one TCR beta chain. What antigen it recognizes has not been identified. No much larger clone is present one base from it, and per-base qualities are unavailable. Patients chosen for sequencing had shown expansion of CD8+CD57+ cells by flow cytometry. All patients had severe acquired aplastic anemia diagnosed by International Study of Aplastic Anemia and Agranulocytosis and Camitta criteria. No patient had received any therapy when blood was sampled. The study deep-sequenced TCR repertoires of sorted CD4+ and CD8+ blood T cells from severe aplastic anemia patients and healthy subjects. In the USA, patient enrollment took place under clinicaltrials.gov protocols 00001620, 01623167, 00001397, 00071045, 00081523 and 00961064. Ficoll-Paque density gradient centrifugation was used to isolate peripheral blood mononuclear cells. Before DNA extraction, CD4+ and CD8+ T cells were sorted by FACS or by magnetic beads.

This sample was included in a study of CD8+CD57+ T cells in acquired aplastic anemia (dated by TCRdb to between 2018 and 2020). Background on the whole study: A mean of approximately 3 ug of DNA, ranging from about 0.19 to 30 ug, was extracted from sorted CD4+ and CD8+ cells. CD8+CD57+ expansion was defined as frequency above the mean frequency observed in healthy subjects. Points the paper makes about the study in general: Although roughly 29 CD8+ CDR3 sequences were shared by patients and controls, these sequences appeared highly expressed in patients and within the immunodominant clones of patients. Patients and healthy controls showed no significant difference in CD8+ Simpson's diversity (P=0.060).

V is shortened by 5 bases, J by 4 bases, and the region joining them spans 11 bases. The cysteine opens and the phenylalanine closes a CDR3 of 13 amino acids. Only the CDR3 DNA stays, 39 bases, in frame from base 1. The germline V gene (reference sequence) specifies SEHNR as CDR1 and FQNEAQ as CDR2. Genomic DNA was used as template for profiling of TCR beta VDJ combinations and CDR3 sequences. An Illumina HiSeq 2000 was the platform used for TCR repertoire sequencing. The study's own analysis went as follows. TRBV/TRBJ rearrangement plots, CDR3 size and DJ length profiles, and Simpson's diversity index were used to assess repertoires. The most abundant DNA sequence in the deep sequencing data was taken as the immunodominant clone. CDR3 amino acid sequences were checked for sharing between subjects and were compared against published repertoires and the VDJdb database. In-frame beta chains were kept once TCRdb had trimmed the public reads at Q25 with fastp and called clones with MiXCR. Rows are combined by CDR3 protein, so each entry shows the most common genes and DNA. None of the V and J calls come from the authors' own analysis; TCRdb made them. Present in this sample are 50,000 or so distinct CDR3 sequences, around 50% of which were seen just once. Approximately 15% of the sample is taken by the ten largest.

The chain is made from TRBV7-9 and TRBJ1-1, with no reliable assignment of the D segment. Input material: sorted CD4+, CD8+, or CD8+CD57+ T cells (not recorded which) from PBMCs. The sequence derives from a human donor with aplastic anemia. The DNA sequence follows: TGTGCCAGCAGCCCGGTGGGCATCACTGAAGCTTTCTTT. This is translated as CASSPVGITEAFF.